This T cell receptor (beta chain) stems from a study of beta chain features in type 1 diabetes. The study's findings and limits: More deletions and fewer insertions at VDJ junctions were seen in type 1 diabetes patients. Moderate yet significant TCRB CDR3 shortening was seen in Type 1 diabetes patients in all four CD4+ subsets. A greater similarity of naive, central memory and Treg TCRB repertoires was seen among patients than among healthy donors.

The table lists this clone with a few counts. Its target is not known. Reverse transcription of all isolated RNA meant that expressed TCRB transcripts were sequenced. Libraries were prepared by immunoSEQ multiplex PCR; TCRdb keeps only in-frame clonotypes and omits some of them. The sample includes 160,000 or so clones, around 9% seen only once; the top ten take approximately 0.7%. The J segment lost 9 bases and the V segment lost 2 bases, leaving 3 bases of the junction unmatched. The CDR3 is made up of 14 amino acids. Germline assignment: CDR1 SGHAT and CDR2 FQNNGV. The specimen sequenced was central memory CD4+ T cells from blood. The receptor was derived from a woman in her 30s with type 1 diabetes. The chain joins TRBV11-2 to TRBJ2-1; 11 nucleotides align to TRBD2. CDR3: CASSLLAGGGEQFF. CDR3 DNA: TGTGCCAGCAGCTTACTAGCGGGAGGTGGTGAGCAGTTCTTC.